One and the same sample provided the 11 T cell receptor beta chains below, sequenced in a study of identical twins. TCRdb analysed the 5' RACE reads with MiXCR anew, one entry per CDR3 protein. The sample carries about 730,000 distinct CDR3 sequences, less than 25% recorded once. The same sample was also used in a study of T cells expressing NK-cell markers.

What was sequenced was PBMCs. These receptors were taken from a woman younger than 30 in good health.

The CDR3 DNA is TGTGCCAGCAGTTTTGGGGGGATGGAAAAACTGTTTTTT. As protein: CASSFGGMEKLFF. The gene calls are TRBV12-3 or TRBV12-4 and TRBJ1-4; the D gene is possibly TRBD1 (5 bases). The CDR3 sequence is 13 residues long. Trimming stripped 3 bases from V and 8 bases from J, with 10 bases between.

This sequence joins TRBV6-2 or TRBV6-3 and TRBJ2-7, with 15 bases that match TRBD2. Trimming at V came to 6 bases and at J to 5 bases, leaving 8 bases not matched to a gene. The CDR3 has 16 residues. Germline V gene data show CDR1 as MNHEY and CDR2 as SVGEGT. CDR3 loop: CASSGGLAGGRNEQYF. CDR3 DNA: TGTGCCAGCAGCGGGGGACTAGCGGGAGGTAGAAACGAGCAGTACTTC.

The genes are TRBV5-1 and TRBJ2-5; D might be TRBD1 (6 bases). The CDR3 is 18 residues long. CDR1 and CDR2 (germline): SGHRS, YFSETQ. Trimming removed 0 bases at V and 2 bases at J, with 20 bases between. CDR3 DNA sequence: TGCGCCAGCAGCTTGGCCGTACAGGGCGGACTGGGGCAAGAGACCCAGTACTTC. Translation gives CASSLAVQGGLGQETQYF.

This clonotype was recorded many times. The chain has TRBV7-6 and TRBJ2-1, with TRBD1 matching over 10 bases. In germline, CDR1 is SGHVS, CDR2 FNYEAQ. This CDR3 has 13 amino acids. V lost 4 bases and J lost 7; bases outside the gene matches: 1. The CDR3 spells CASSSDRGNEQFF. The CDR3 nucleotides read TGTGCCAGCAGCTCGGACAGGGGGAATGAGCAGTTCTTC.

A note on this clonotype: It may be a read error: a sequence one base away is much more abundant. This chain joins TRBV7-2 and TRBJ1-6; no firm D call. In germline, CDR1 is SGHTA, CDR2 FQGNSA. The CDR3 loop spans 11 amino acids. V dropped 7 bases and J dropped 10 bases, with 8 bases sitting between them. The CDR3, as DNA: TGTGCCAGCACCTCCGGGTCACCCCTCCACTTT. Translated, it gives CASTSGSPLHF. Full variable domain (outside the CDR3, taken from reference TRBV7-2 and TRBJ1-6): GAGVSQSPSNKVTEKGKDVELRCDPISGHTALYWYRQSLGQGLEFLIYFQGNSAPDKSGLPSDRFSAERTGGSVSTLTIQRTQQEDSAVYLCASTSGSPLHFGNGTRLTVT.

The chain couples TRBV6-2 or TRBV6-3 to TRBJ2-7; D unclear. CDR1 MNHEY and CDR2 SVGEGT come from the germline V gene. Trimming took off 4 bases at V and 3 bases at J, with 16 bases between the two ends. This CDR3 has 15 amino acids. In nucleotides, the CDR3 is TGTGCCAGCAGTTCCCCCCGGGTGAAAGGCTACGAGCAGTACTTC. This sequence encodes CASSSPRVKGYEQYF.

This clonotype was recorded a few times. The V and J genes are TRBV6-2 or TRBV6-3 and TRBJ1-6, with unresolved D. Germline CDR1 is MNHEY and CDR2 is SVGEGT. CDR3 length: 11 residues. Trimming removed 8 bases at V and 11 bases at J, with 10 bases between. The DNA of the CDR3 is TGTGCCAGCGGGCAAGCTACACCCCTCCACTTT. Translation gives CASGQATPLHF.

V is TRBV5-6 and J is TRBJ2-4; D may be TRBD1 or TRBD2 (5 bases each). The CDR3 sequence is 15 residues long. Between the trimmed V and J ends, which lost 3 bases and 4 bases, there was a span of 14 bases. Per the germline V gene, CDR1 is SGHDT and CDR2 is YYEEEE. CDR3 region: CASSSTGTVKNIQYF. CDR3 DNA sequence: TGTGCCAGCAGCTCCACCGGGACGGTGAAAAACATTCAGTACTTC.

The V and J genes are TRBV19 and TRBJ1-1; D unclear. V was pared by 4 bases and J by 0 bases, with 18 bases between. CDR3 size: 17 residues. Germline assignment: CDR1 LNHDA and CDR2 SQIVND (reference sequence). DNA of the CDR3: TGTGCCAGTAGTAGCGGTGGGCCTCTGACAATGAACACTGAAGCTTTCTTT. The encoded protein is CASSSGGPLTMNTEAFF.

The chain uses TRBV7-8 and TRBJ1-3; weak D call: TRBD1 (5 bases). The germline V gene encodes CDR1 SGHVS and CDR2 FQNEAQ. The V gene lost 2 bases and the J gene lost 8 bases, with 16 bases spanning the gap. This CDR3 is built from 15 residues. The CDR3 DNA reads as TGTGCCAGCAGCTTAATTTCAGGGATGACGGACACCATATATTTT. It encodes CASSLISGMTDTIYF. Full variable domain (outside the CDR3, taken from reference TRBV7-8 and TRBJ1-3): GAGVSQSPRYKVAKRGQDVALRCDPISGHVSLFWYQQALGQGPEFLTYFQNEAQLDKSGLPSDRFFAERPEGSVSTLKIQRTQQEDSAVYLCASSLISGMTDTIYFGEGSWLTVV.

The table lists this clonotype with many counts. This chain uses TRBV20-1 with TRBJ1-2; 9 nucleotides align to TRBD1. This CDR3 comprises 14 residues. The ends lost 1 base at V and 4 bases at J; junction bases unmatched: 4. In germline, CDR1 is DFQATT, CDR2 SNEGSKA (reference sequence). The CDR3 DNA is TGCAGTGCTAGAGGTACAGGGGGCTCCTATGGCTACACCTTC. Amino acids: CSARGTGGSYGYTF.